This T cell receptor beta chain was sequenced during a study of CD8 T cells in Susac syndrome. Whole-study findings and limits: The number of individuals included in the study's TCR sequencing and HLA analysis was acknowledged as relatively small.

TCR beta from blood CD8+ and CD4+ T cells was sequenced. FACS enriched CD8+ TEMRA cells, while bulk CD8+ and CD4+ were negatively isolated. The table lists this clonotype with a count of one. Its antigen is as yet unknown. The germline gives CDR1 SNHLY, CDR2 FYNNEI. The CDR3 totals 14 residues. The V and J ends lost 5 bases and 1 base respectively, with 11 bases between them. An input of about 0.5 to 1 ug of RNA was subjected to reverse transcription using random hexamers. Amplification of TCR beta CDR3 used immunoSEQ multiplex PCR across 54 Vbeta and 13 Jbeta. TCRdb fed the immunoSEQ multiplex PCR reads into MiXCR, producing one record per CDR3 protein. Among hundreds of thousands of distinct CDR3 sequences listed, around nine tenths were seen once.

The sequence derives from a human donor with multiple sclerosis. This chain uses TRBV2 with TRBJ2-5, with D maybe TRBD2 (5 bases). The source material was CD8+ T cells from PBMCs. Written as DNA, the CDR3 is TGTGCCAGCAGTCCCGGGGTAGTCCAAGAGACCCAGTACTTC. Its protein is CASSPGVVQETQYF.